This T cell receptor beta chain was obtained from a study of molecular identifiers for immune sequencing clone quantification. TCRdb independently ran MiXCR on the PCR reads; one entry per CDR3 protein. The profile shows about half a million distinct CDR3 sequences, about 22% of them singletons. CD8+CD4-CCR7+CD45RA+ sorting gave the naive CD8 T cells. Germline-derived CDR1 and CDR2 are MNHNY and SVGAGI (reference sequence). Trimming took 0 bases from V and 10 from J, leaving 10 bases between them. The CDR3 runs 13 residues. This sequence joins TRBV6-6 and TRBJ2-1; D is unresolved. The receptor was derived from a human donor in good health. Some libraries in this study had Jurkat cell RNA spiked in. Material: naive CD8+ T cells from blood, with Jurkat cell RNA spiked in. The sample's subset: FACS-sorted CD8+CD4-CCR7+CD45RA+ naive T cells. The CDR3 coding sequence is TGTGCCAGCAGTTACTCTTGGGGATGGGAGCAGTTCTTC. Translation gives CASSYSWGWEQFF.